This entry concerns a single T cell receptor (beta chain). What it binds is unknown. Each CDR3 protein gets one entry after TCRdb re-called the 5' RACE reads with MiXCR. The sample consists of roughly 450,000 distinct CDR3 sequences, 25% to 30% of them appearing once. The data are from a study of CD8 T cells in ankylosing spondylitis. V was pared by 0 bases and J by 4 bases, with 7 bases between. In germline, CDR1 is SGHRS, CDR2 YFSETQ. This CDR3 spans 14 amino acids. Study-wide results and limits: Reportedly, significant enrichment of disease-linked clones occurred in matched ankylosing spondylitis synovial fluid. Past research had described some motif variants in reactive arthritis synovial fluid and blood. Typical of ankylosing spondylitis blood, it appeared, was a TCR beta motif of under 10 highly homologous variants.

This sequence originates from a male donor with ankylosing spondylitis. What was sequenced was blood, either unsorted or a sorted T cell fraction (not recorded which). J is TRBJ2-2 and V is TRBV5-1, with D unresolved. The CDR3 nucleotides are TGCGCCAGCAGCTTGGCCTCCGTCACCGGGGAGCTGTTTTTT. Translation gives CASSLASVTGELFF.